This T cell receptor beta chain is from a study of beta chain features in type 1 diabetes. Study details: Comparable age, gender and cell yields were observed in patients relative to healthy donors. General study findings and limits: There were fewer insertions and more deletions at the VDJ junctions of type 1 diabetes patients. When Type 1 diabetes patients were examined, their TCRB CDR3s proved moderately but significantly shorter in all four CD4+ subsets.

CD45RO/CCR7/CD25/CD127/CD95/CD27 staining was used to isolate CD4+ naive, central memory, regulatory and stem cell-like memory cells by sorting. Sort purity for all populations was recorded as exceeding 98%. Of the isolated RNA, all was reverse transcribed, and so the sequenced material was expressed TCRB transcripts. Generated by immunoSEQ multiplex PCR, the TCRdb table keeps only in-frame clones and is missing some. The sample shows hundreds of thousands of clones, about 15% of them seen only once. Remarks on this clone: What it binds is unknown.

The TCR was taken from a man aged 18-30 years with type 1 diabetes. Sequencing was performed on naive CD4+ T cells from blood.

This CDR3 reads CASTHHRGRETQYF. The DNA for the CDR3 is TGTGCCAGCACCCATCACAGGGGGCGGGAGACCCAGTACTTC. V usage is TRBV28 and J usage is TRBJ2-5, with 9 bases identical to TRBD1. CDR3 length: 14 amino acids. V was clipped by 7 bases and J by 5 bases; unmatched bases: 8. Germline CDR1 is MDHEN and CDR2 is SYDVKM.